A selection of T cell receptor beta chains follows, all from one sample in a study of cytomegalovirus exposure and HLA in healthy donors. Libraries were prepared by immunoSEQ multiplex PCR; TCRdb keeps only in-frame clonotypes and omits some of them. Of 200,000 or so clones in the sample, about three quarters were seen once. The source material was PBMCs. The receptors were gathered from a man between 35 and 55 years old in good health and CMV-seronegative. Each CDR3 is given with its conserved first and last residue. The D gene is left open where the match is weak. Some rows mark clone size as missing; the rest say once, few, many or name a class of expanded clone.

j_call d_call v_call clone_size cdr3_aa cdr3_nt
TRBJ2-1 TRBD2 TRBV30 NA CAWSVAGYEQFF TGTGCCTGGAGTGTAGCGGGATATGAGCAGTTCTTC
TRBJ1-2 NA TRBV6-5 NA CASRGVGAGDGYTF TGTGCCAGCAGGGGAGTGGGGGCGGGGGATGGCTACACCTTC
TRBJ1-3 NA TRBV9 NA CASSEGSSSGNTIYF TGTGCCAGCAGCGAGGGGTCCTCCTCTGGAAACACCATATATTTT
TRBJ2-7 TRBD2 TRBV2 NA CASRGTITYEQYF TGTGCCAGCAGGGGGACTATTACCTACGAGCAGTACTTC
TRBJ1-5 NA TRBV28 once CASSFSGVGQPQHF TGTGCCAGCAGTTTCTCCGGGGTTGGTCAGCCCCAGCATTTT
TRBJ1-1 TRBD1 TRBV5-5 once CASSYEGGTAMNTEAFF TGTGCCAGCAGCTACGAGGGCGGGACAGCCATGAACACTGAAGCTTTCTTT
TRBJ2-2 TRBD2 TRBV28 NA CASSLIGIAGGSGELFF TGTGCCAGCAGTCTTATCGGGATAGCGGGAGGATCCGGGGAGCTGTTTTTT
TRBJ2-5 TRBD1 TRBV5-5 NA CASSPTGSIETQYF TGTGCCAGCAGCCCGACAGGGTCTATAGAGACCCAGTACTTC
TRBJ1-5 TRBD1 TRBV18 NA CASSPTKGDRLNQPQHF TGTGCCAGCTCACCGACTAAGGGGGACAGACTCAATCAGCCCCAGCATTTT
TRBJ1-2 TRBD1 TRBV6-6 NA CAVPGQGLNGYTF TGTGCCGTTCCGGGACAGGGGTTGAATGGCTACACCTTC
TRBJ2-7 TRBD2 TRBV4-2 NA CASSQDLAGAYEQYF TGTGCCAGCAGCCAAGATCTAGCGGGGGCCTACGAGCAGTACTTC
TRBJ2-3 NA TRBV5-1 NA CASSLQRGPDTQYF TGCGCCAGCAGCTTGCAACGAGGGCCAGATACGCAGTATTTT
TRBJ1-5 NA TRBV27 NA CASSADRSFNQPQHF TGTGCCAGCAGCGCTGACAGGTCTTTCAATCAGCCCCAGCATTTT
TRBJ2-1 TRBD2 TRBV27 NA CASSLWVAGGNEQFF TGTGCCAGCAGTTTATGGGTAGCGGGGGGGAATGAGCAGTTCTTC
TRBJ2-5 TRBD1 TRBV27 NA CASSPLDRAHQETQYF TGTGCCAGCAGCCCCCTCGACAGGGCCCACCAAGAGACCCAGTACTTC
TRBJ1-2 NA TRBV5-6 NA CASSPGQTNYGYTF TGTGCCAGCAGCCCTGGGCAGACTAACTATGGCTACACCTTC
TRBJ2-2 TRBD2 TRBV6-4 few CASSPGLALTGELFF TGTGCCAGCAGTCCGGGACTAGCGTTAACCGGGGAGCTGTTTTTT
TRBJ2-7 NA TRBV7-8 few CASTSGGRTDEQYF TGTGCCAGCACCTCAGGGGGGAGGACCGACGAGCAGTACTTC
TRBJ2-7 TRBD2 TRBV7-9 few CASSLAQAGAEQYF TGTGCCAGCAGCTTAGCGCAAGCGGGAGCCGAGCAGTACTTC
TRBJ2-7 TRBD2 TRBV7-8 NA CASSLEEPGLAELYEQYF TGTGCCAGCAGCTTAGAAGAACCGGGACTAGCGGAGCTATACGAGCAGTACTTC
TRBJ2-1 TRBD2 TRBV6-6 NA CASSNTSGYYNEQFF TGTGCCAGCAGCAACACTAGCGGGTATTACAATGAGCAGTTCTTC
TRBJ2-7 TRBD2 TRBV7-9 NA CASSILTSGYEQYF TGTGCCAGCAGCATCCTGACTAGCGGCTACGAGCAGTACTTC
TRBJ2-1 NA TRBV28 NA CASAQGSDEQFF TGTGCCAGCGCACAGGGTTCCGATGAGCAGTTCTTC
TRBJ2-7 NA TRBV7-9 NA CASSGRSAGSYEQYF TGTGCCAGCAGCGGGAGGAGTGCGGGGTCCTACGAGCAGTACTTC
TRBJ1-1 NA TRBV4-3 NA CASSQEYRDTEAFF TGCGCCAGCAGCCAGGAGTATCGGGACACTGAAGCTTTCTTT
TRBJ2-3 TRBD2 TRBV7-2 NA CASSLEAGADTQYF TGTGCCAGCAGCTTAGAAGCGGGAGCCGATACGCAGTATTTT
TRBJ2-3 NA TRBV7-6 NA CASSLMAGGDTQYF TGTGCCAGCAGCTTAATGGCTGGGGGGGATACGCAGTATTTT
TRBJ2-7 TRBD1 TRBV15 NA CATSRDVGDSLPREQYF TGTGCCACCAGCAGAGATGTAGGGGACAGTTTACCGCGCGAGCAGTACTTC
TRBJ1-2 NA TRBV6-1 NA CASSESGTGTYNYGYTF TGTGCCAGCAGTGAAAGCGGGACCGGGACATATAACTATGGCTACACCTTC
TRBJ1-6 TRBD1 TRBV7-9 NA CASSLGGQGKKSPLHF TGTGCCAGCAGCTTAGGGGGACAGGGGAAGAAGTCACCCCTCCACTTT
TRBJ2-7 NA TRBV2 NA CASKGQAYEQYF TGTGCCAGCAAGGGACAAGCCTACGAGCAGTACTTC
TRBJ2-2 TRBD2 TRBV4-1 few CASSQEGLAGAGELFF TGCGCCAGCAGCCAAGAGGGGCTAGCGGGGGCCGGGGAGCTGTTTTTT
TRBJ2-2 TRBD2 TRBV6-6 once CASSPVAGGDTGELFF TGTGCCAGCAGTCCCGTAGCGGGAGGGGACACCGGGGAGCTGTTTTTT
TRBJ2-1 TRBD1 TRBV9 NA CASSEWDRGLNEQFF TGTGCCAGCAGCGAGTGGGACAGGGGTCTCAATGAGCAGTTCTTC
TRBJ2-3 NA TRBV28 few CASSFHSGGSNTQYF TGTGCCAGCAGTTTTCACTCGGGGGGCTCAAATACGCAGTATTTT
TRBJ2-4 NA TRBV11-2 few CASSPGTTKNIQYF TGTGCCAGCAGCCCCGGGACAACCAAAAACATTCAGTACTTC
TRBJ1-5 NA TRBV7-2 few CASSTVAGTGQPQHF TGTGCCAGCAGCACCGTGGCAGGCACAGGTCAGCCCCAGCATTTT
TRBJ2-7 NA TRBV7-2 once CASSSKRGYSYEQYF TGTGCCAGCAGCTCAAAGAGGGGGTACTCCTACGAGCAGTACTTC
TRBJ2-5 TRBD2 TRBV19 NA CASSIKSGRARGEQYF TGTGCCAGTAGTATTAAGAGCGGGAGGGCCCGGGGAGAGCAGTACTTC
TRBJ2-7 NA TRBV14 few CASSYTYEQYF TGTGCCAGCAGCTACACCTACGAGCAGTACTTC
TRBJ2-2 TRBD2 TRBV5-1 NA CASSLGWLAGSGELFF TGCGCCAGCAGCTTGGGTTGGCTAGCGGGGTCCGGGGAGCTGTTTTTT
TRBJ1-4 NA TRBV4-1 NA CASSQEEEKLFF TGCGCCAGCAGCCAAGAGGAGGAAAAACTGTTTTTT
TRBJ2-1 NA TRBV4-2 NA CASSSGGGGYNEQFF TGTGCCAGCAGCTCAGGGGGCGGGGGCTACAATGAGCAGTTCTTC